Given below is one T cell receptor beta chain in context. What it binds is unknown. The record originates from a study of beta chain features in type 1 diabetes. The wider study: The samples had around 98 million sorted cells examined in all.

What was sequenced were expressed TCRB transcripts, since all of the isolated RNA had been reverse transcribed. This table comes from immunoSEQ multiplex PCR, and its TCRdb copy is limited to in-frame clones, with some not included. The sample lists a few hundred thousand clones, around 15% seen once, with 0.08% to 0.095% in the top ten. Deletions cut 7 bases from V and 9 bases from J, with 19 bases between. The CDR3 is 13 residues long. Germline CDR1 is SQVTM and CDR2 is ANQGSEA. Notes on the study in general: Using cDNA template may skew counts toward highly expressing activated cells. No resolution was reached here on whether HLA type influences TCRB rearrangement. A moderate, significant TCRB CDR3 shortening appeared in type 1 diabetes across four CD4+ subsets.

This TCR was recovered from a man aged 25 to 40 with type 1 diabetes. The rearrangement links TRBV29-1 to TRBJ2-1; tentative D call: TRBD2 (6 bases). Input material: naive CD4+ T cells from blood. In DNA, the CDR3 is TGCAGCGCCACGACTAGTCGTCAGGGTGAGCAGTTCTTC. It translates to CSATTSRQGEQFF.